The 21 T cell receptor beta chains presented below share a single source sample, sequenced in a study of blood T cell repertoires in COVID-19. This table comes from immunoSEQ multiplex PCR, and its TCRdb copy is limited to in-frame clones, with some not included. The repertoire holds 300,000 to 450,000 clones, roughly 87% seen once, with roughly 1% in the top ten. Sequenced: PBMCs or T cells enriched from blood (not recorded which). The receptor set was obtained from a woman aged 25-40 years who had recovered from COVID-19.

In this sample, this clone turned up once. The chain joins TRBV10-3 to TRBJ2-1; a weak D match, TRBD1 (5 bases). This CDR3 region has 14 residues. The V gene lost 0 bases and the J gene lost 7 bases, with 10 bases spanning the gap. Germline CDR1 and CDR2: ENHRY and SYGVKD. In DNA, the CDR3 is TGTGCCATCAGTGAGTCGATTCAGGGTAATGAGCAGTTCTTC. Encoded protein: CAISESIQGNEQFF.

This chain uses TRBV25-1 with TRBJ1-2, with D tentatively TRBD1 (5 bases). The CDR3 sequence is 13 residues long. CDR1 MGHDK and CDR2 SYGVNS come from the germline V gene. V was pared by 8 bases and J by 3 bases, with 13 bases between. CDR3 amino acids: CASGGEGYYGYTF. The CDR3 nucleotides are TGTGCCAGCGGAGGGGAGGGGTACTATGGCTACACCTTC.

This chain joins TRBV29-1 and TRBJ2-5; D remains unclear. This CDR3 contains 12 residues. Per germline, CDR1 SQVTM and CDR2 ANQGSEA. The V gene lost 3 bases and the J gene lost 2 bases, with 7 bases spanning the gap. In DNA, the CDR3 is TGCAGCGTTGAGTCAGTTCAAGAGACCCAGTACTTC. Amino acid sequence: CSVESVQETQYF. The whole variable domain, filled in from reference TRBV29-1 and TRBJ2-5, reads SAVISQKPSRDICQRGTSLTIQCQVDSQVTMMFWYRQQPGQSLTLIATANQGSEATYESGFVIDKFPISRPNLTFSTLTVSNMSPEDSSIYLCSVESVQETQYFGPGTRLLVL.

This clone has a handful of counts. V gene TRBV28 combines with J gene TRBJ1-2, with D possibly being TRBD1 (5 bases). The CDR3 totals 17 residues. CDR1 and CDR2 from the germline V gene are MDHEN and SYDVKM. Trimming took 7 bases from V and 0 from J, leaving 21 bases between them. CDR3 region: CASTTGRWGVPNYGYTF. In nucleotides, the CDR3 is TGTGCCAGCACCACCGGGCGCTGGGGCGTCCCTAACTATGGCTACACCTTC.

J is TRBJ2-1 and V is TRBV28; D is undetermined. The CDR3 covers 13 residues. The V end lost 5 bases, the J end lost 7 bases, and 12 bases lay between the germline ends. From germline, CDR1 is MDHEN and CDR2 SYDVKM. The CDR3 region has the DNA TGTGCCAGCAGTGAGAAAACCGGGAATGAGCAGTTCTTC. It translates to CASSEKTGNEQFF.

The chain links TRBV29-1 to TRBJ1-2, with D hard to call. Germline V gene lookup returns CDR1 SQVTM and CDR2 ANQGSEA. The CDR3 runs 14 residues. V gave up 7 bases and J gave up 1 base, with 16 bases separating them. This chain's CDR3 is CSAGRSGLNYGYTF. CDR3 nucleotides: TGCAGCGCAGGTCGGAGTGGCCTTAACTATGGCTACACCTTC.

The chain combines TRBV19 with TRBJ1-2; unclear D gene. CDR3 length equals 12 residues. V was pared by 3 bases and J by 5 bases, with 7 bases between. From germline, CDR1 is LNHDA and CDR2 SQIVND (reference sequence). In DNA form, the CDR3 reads TGTGCCAGTAGTATGATGAGTTATGGCTACACCTTC. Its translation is CASSMMSYGYTF.

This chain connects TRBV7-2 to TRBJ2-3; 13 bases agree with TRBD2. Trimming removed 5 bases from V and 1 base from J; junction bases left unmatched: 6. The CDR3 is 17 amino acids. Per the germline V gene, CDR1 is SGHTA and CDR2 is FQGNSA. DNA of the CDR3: TGTGCCAGCAGCCCGATGGGACTAGCGGGGCGCACAGATACGCAGTATTTT. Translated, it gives CASSPMGLAGRTDTQYF.

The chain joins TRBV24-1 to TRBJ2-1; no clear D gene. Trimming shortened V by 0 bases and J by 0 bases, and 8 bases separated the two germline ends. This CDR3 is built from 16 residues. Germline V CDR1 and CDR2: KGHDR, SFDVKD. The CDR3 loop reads CATSDLSRYSYNEQFF. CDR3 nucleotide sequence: TGTGCCACCAGTGATTTGAGCCGTTACTCCTACAATGAGCAGTTCTTC.

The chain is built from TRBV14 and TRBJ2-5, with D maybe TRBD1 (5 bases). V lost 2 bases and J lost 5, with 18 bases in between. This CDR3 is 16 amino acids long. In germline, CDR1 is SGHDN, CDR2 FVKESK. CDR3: CASSQPRLSYRETQYF. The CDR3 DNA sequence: TGTGCCAGCAGCCAACCCCGACTGAGTTACAGGGAGACCCAGTACTTC.

The CDR3 is CSASPVSRLPTREQYF. In DNA form, the CDR3 reads TGCAGTGCTAGTCCGGTAAGCAGACTACCTACGAGGGAGCAGTACTTC. V and J are TRBV20-1 and TRBJ2-7, with a weak D call TRBD2 (5 bases). V was cut by 3 bases and J by 7 bases, with 25 bases left in between. This CDR3 is 16 amino acids long. Per the germline V gene, CDR1 is DFQATT and CDR2 is SNEGSKA (reference sequence).

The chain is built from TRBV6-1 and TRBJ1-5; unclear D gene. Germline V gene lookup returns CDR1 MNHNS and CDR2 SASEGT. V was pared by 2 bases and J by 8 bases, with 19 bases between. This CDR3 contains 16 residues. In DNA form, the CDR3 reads TGTGCCAGCAGTGAACCTATTTGGAGGTTGTCGGAGCCCCAGCATTTT. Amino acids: CASSEPIWRLSEPQHF.

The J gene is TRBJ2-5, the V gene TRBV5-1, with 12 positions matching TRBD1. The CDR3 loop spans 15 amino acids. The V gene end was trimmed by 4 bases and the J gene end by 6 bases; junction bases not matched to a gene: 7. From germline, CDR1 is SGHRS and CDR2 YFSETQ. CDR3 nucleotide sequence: TGCGCCAGCAGCGGGGGACAGGGGGCCGGAAAGACCCAGTACTTC. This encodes CASSGGQGAGKTQYF. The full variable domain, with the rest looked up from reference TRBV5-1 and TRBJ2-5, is KAGVTQTPRYLIKTRGQQVTLSCSPISGHRSVSWYQQTPGQGLQFLFEYFSETQRNKGNFPGRFSGRQFSNSRSEMNVSTLELGDSALYLCASSGGQGAGKTQYFGPGTRLLVL.

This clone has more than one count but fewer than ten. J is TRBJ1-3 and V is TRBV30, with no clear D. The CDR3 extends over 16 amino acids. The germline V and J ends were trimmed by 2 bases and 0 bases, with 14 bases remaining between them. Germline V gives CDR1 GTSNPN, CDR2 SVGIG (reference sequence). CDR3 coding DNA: TGTGCCTGGAGTCGGTCCTCGTTGAGCTCTGGAAACACCATATATTTT. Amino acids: CAWSRSSLSSGNTIYF.

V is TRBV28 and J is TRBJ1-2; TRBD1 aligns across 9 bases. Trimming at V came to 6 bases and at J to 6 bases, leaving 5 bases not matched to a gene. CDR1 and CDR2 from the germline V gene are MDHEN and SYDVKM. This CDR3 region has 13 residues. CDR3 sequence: CASRYRDRDGYTF. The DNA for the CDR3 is TGTGCCAGCAGATACCGGGACAGGGATGGCTACACCTTC.

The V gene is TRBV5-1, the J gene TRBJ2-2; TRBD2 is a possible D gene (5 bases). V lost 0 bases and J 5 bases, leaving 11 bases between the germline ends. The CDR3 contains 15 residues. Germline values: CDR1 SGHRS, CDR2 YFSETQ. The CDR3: CASSLAQGRTGELFF. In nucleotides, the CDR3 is TGCGCCAGCAGCTTGGCTCAAGGGAGAACCGGGGAGCTGTTTTTT.

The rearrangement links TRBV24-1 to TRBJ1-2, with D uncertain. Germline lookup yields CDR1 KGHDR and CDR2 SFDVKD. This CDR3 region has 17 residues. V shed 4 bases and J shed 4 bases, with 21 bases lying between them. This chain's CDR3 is CATSDPVKSQTIYGYTF. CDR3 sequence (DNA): TGTGCCACCAGTGACCCGGTGAAGAGCCAAACTATCTATGGCTACACCTTC.

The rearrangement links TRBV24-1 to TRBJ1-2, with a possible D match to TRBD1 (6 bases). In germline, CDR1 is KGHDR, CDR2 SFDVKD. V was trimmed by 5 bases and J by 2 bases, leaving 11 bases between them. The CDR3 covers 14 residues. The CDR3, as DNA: TGTGCCACCAGTGGCCCGGGGGGCAACTATGGCTACACCTTC. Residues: CATSGPGGNYGYTF.

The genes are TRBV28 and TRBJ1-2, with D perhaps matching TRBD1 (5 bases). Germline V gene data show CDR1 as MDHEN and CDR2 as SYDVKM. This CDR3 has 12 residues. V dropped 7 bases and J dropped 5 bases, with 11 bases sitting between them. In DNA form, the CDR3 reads TGTGCCAGCACCGGGGGGTGGTATGGCTACACCTTC. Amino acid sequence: CASTGGWYGYTF.

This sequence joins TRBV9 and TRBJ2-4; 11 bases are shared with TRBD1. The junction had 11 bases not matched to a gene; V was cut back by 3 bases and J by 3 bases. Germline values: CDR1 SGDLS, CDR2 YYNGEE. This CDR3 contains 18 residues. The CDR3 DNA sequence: TGTGCCAGCAGCGCCGGGACAGGGGGAGCGGTAGGCAAAAACATTCAGTACTTC. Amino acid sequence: CASSAGTGGAVGKNIQYF. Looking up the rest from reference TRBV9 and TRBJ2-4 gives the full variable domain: DSGVTQTPKHLITATGQRVTLRCSPRSGDLSVYWYQQSLDQGLQFLIQYYNGEERAKGNILERFSAQQFPDLHSELNLSSLELGDSALYFCASSAGTGGAVGKNIQYFGAGTRLSVL.

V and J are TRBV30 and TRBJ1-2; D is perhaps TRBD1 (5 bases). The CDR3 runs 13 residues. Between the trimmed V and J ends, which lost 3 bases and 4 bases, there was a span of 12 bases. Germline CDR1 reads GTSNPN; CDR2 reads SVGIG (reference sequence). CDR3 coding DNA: TGTGCCTGGAGCCCAGGGTGGAGCTATGGCTACACCTTC. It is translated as CAWSPGWSYGYTF.